The clone carrying this TCR beta chain has just one count. Its antigen is unidentified. CDR1 SNHLY and CDR2 FYNNEI come from the germline V gene. With 3 bases clipped from V and 5 bases from J, the junction kept 2 bases outside the gene matches. This CDR3 contains 14 residues. The assay was immunoSEQ multiplex PCR, and TCRdb's table has in-frame clones only and misses some. The sample contains 99,000 or so clones, around 80% of which appear only once. The entry originates in a study of T cell responses to AZD1222 COVID-19 vaccine. Across the whole study: Pooling of second doses given at about 4 or about 12 weeks was done.

Study results and caveats: In a largely white British group with more females than males, clonal diversity was possibly underestimated. Distributed over spike, vaccine-associated CD4 TCRs predominated at 160-218 and 743-854.

This TCR was sampled from an adult in good health. V usage is TRBV2 and J usage is TRBJ1-5, with 9 bases that match TRBD1. Sequencing used peripheral blood, obtained on day 0 of AZD1222 vaccination. This chain's CDR3 is CASSDGTGHQPQHF. Written as DNA, the CDR3 is TGTGCCAGCAGTGACGGGACAGGGCATCAGCCCCAGCATTTT.